Shown below are 3 T cell receptor beta chains from a single sample sequenced in a study of graft-versus-host responses after intestinal transplantation. Generated by immunoSEQ multiplex PCR, the TCRdb table keeps only in-frame clones and is missing some. The sample lists tens of thousands of clones; 25% to 35% were seen once. The authors plated about 200,000 CFSE-labeled responder cells with about 200,000 irradiated, violet-dye-labeled stimulator cells. The sample here was alloreactive CD8+ T cells from a mixed lymphocyte reaction culture, taken before intestinal transplant. Subset in this sample: CFSE-low proliferating T cells sorted from roughly six-day pre-transplant mixed lymphocyte reaction (GvH or HvG direction). These receptors were collected from a human patient who received an intestinal transplant.

The chain has TRBV7-2 and TRBJ1-5, with 9 bases identical to TRBD1. The junction had 3 bases not matched to a gene; V was cut back by 1 base and J by 5 bases. CDR1 and CDR2 (germline): SGHTA, FQGNSA. This CDR3 comprises 15 residues. The DNA of the CDR3 is TGTGCCAGCAGCTTAGGGGACAGGGATTATCAGCCCCAGCATTTT. It specifies CASSLGDRDYQPQHF.

The chain has TRBV27 and TRBJ2-7; no clear D. This CDR3 comprises 12 residues. From germline, CDR1 is MNHEY and CDR2 SMNVEV (reference sequence). The V end was cut by 8 bases, the J end by 7 bases, with 15 bases between. CDR3 coding DNA: TGTGCCAGCTGCGCACCTCTCCGGGAGCAGTACTTC. Residues: CASCAPLREQYF.

V gene TRBV7-9 combines with J gene TRBJ2-1; possible D gene TRBD2, 5 bases. Germline-derived CDR1 and CDR2 are SEHNR and FQNEAQ (reference sequence). This CDR3 region has 13 residues. The V and J ends lost 2 bases and 15 bases respectively, with 17 bases between them. This chain's CDR3 is CASSLLASERLFF. CDR3 sequence (DNA): TGTGCCAGCAGCTTACTAGCCTCGGAACGCCTGTTCTTC.